The 27 T cell receptor beta chains presented below share a single source sample, sequenced in a study of patients and donors after allogeneic stem cell transplantation. One entry per CDR3 protein results from TCRdb running MiXCR on the RT-PCR reads. Of more than 55,000 distinct CDR3 sequences detected, about 14% appear once; the ten largest clones hold about a third. Sequencing input: blood, either unsorted or a sorted T cell fraction (not recorded which). Receptors originate from a human donor who was either an allogeneic HSCT recipient or a stem cell or donor lymphocyte infusion donor (not recorded which). It is not recorded whose cells these are; they may come from a transplant donor.

There are many counts of this clonotype. The chain has TRBV12-3 or TRBV12-4 and TRBJ1-5, with D uncertain. Deletions cut 0 bases from V and 4 bases from J, with 10 bases between. There are 15 residues in the CDR3. CDR3 protein: CASSLAQTGNQPQHF. DNA of the CDR3: TGTGCCAGCAGTTTAGCGCAAACGGGGAATCAGCCCCAGCATTTT.

The J gene is TRBJ2-7, the V gene TRBV27; TRBD1 agrees at 8 bases. V gave up 0 bases and J gave up 1 base; unmatched junction bases: 5. CDR1 is MNHEY and CDR2 is SMNVEV in the germline V gene (reference sequence). CDR3 length: 16 amino acids. The CDR3 nucleotides are TGTGCCAGCAGTTTATCCTTACAGGGGGGATCCTACGAGCAGTACTTC. Amino acids: CASSLSLQGGSYEQYF.

This clonotype was recorded many times. CDR3 loop: CASTPLDPSYIQYF. CDR3 DNA: TGTGCCAGCACTCCCTTGGATCCCTCGTACATTCAGTACTTC. V usage is TRBV12-3 or TRBV12-4 and J usage is TRBJ2-4; D call uncertain. The V end lost 7 bases, the J end lost 8 bases, and 18 bases lay between the germline ends. This CDR3 has 14 residues.

This clonotype was seen a handful of times. The chain links TRBV7-6 to TRBJ2-7; weak D call: TRBD2 (5 bases). Germline loops: CDR1 SGHVS, CDR2 FNYEAQ. V was pared by 5 bases and J by 0 bases, with 11 bases between. The CDR3 is 14 residues long. The CDR3 nucleotides are TGTGCCAGCAGCCGAACTAGTTACTCCTACGAGCAGTACTTC. It yields the protein CASSRTSYSYEQYF.

This clonotype was detected many times. This chain connects TRBV29-1 to TRBJ1-1, with D possibly TRBD1 on 6 matching bases. V was clipped by 3 bases and J by 8 bases, with 19 bases between them. CDR3 size: 14 residues. Germline assignment: CDR1 SQVTM and CDR2 ANQGSEA. CDR3 sequence: CSVDRGQQDFEAFF. The CDR3 nucleotides read TGCAGCGTTGATAGAGGACAGCAAGATTTCGAAGCTTTCTTT.

This clonotype turned up a few times. This sequence joins TRBV24-1 and TRBJ1-1; TRBD1 agrees at 8 bases. The CDR3 sequence is 16 residues long. Losses at the gene ends were 2 bases for V and 4 bases for J; bases not matched to a gene: 8. Germline V gene sequence: CDR1 KGHDR, CDR2 SFDVKD. CDR3 in DNA: TGTGCCACCAGTGATTCATTCGGACAGGGCGGCACTGAAGCTTTCTTT. Protein sequence: CATSDSFGQGGTEAFF.

The chain joins TRBV2 to TRBJ1-3; D is possibly TRBD1 (6 bases). Between the trimmed V and J ends, which lost 6 bases and 2 bases, there was a span of 14 bases. CDR3 length: 15 amino acids. Per the germline V gene, CDR1 is SNHLY and CDR2 is FYNNEI. CDR3: CASRTNGGTGNTIYF. Written as DNA, the CDR3 is TGTGCCAGCAGGACGAACGGGGGCACTGGAAACACCATATATTTT.

The chain combines TRBV24-1 with TRBJ2-1; 7 bases line up with TRBD2. The CDR3 is 14 amino acids. Germline V lookup: CDR1 KGHDR, CDR2 SFDVKD. Trimming took 0 bases from V and 6 from J; bases not matched to a gene: 1. The CDR3 coding sequence is TGTGCCACCAGTGATTTGGGACTAGGCAATGAGCAGTTCTTC. Protein product: CATSDLGLGNEQFF.

V and J are TRBV10-3 and TRBJ1-4; D ambiguous. Germline V CDR1 and CDR2: ENHRY, SYGVKD. The CDR3 consists of 15 residues. Between the trimmed V and J ends, which lost 0 bases and 5 bases, there was a span of 10 bases. CDR3: CAISESGKLNEKLFF. For the CDR3, the DNA is TGTGCCATCAGTGAGTCTGGTAAACTAAATGAAAAACTGTTTTTT.

This clonotype was detected a few times. The rearrangement joins TRBV6-5 to TRBJ1-3; D gene uncertain. Trimming removed 7 bases from V and 0 bases from J, with 10 bases in between. The CDR3 covers 14 residues. Germline values: CDR1 MNHEY, CDR2 SVGAGI. The CDR3 DNA reads as TGTGCCAGCACCCCATTCGGCTCTGGAAACACCATATATTTT. Translating it yields CASTPFGSGNTIYF.

J is TRBJ2-7 and V is TRBV15; 8 bases are a match to TRBD1. Losses at the gene ends were 0 bases for V and 5 bases for J; bases not matched to a gene: 9. This CDR3 is built from 16 residues. Germline V gives CDR1 LNHNV, CDR2 YYDKDF (reference sequence). The CDR3 DNA reads as TGTGCCACCAGCAGAGATGGTGCAGGGGGCAACGACGAGCAGTACTTC. Its protein product is CATSRDGAGGNDEQYF.

As DNA, the CDR3 is TGTGCCAGCAGCTTTGACTACGAGCAGTACTTC. Protein product: CASSFDYEQYF. The rearrangement links TRBV7-9 to TRBJ2-7; D not certain. The CDR3 length is 11 residues. In germline, CDR1 is SEHNR, CDR2 FQNEAQ (reference sequence). The ends were cut back, 3 bases at V and 3 bases at J, with 3 bases in the middle.

This clonotype was picked up many times. This sequence joins TRBV20-1 and TRBJ1-1; no definite D call. This CDR3 spans 11 amino acids. The V gene's germline CDR1 is DFQATT and CDR2 SNEGSKA (reference sequence). In DNA, the CDR3 is TGCACCGGAATCCTGAACACTGAAGCTTTCTTT. Amino acid sequence: CTGILNTEAFF.

V gene TRBV27 combines with J gene TRBJ2-5; no definite D call. The CDR3 spans 15 residues. In germline, CDR1 is MNHEY, CDR2 SMNVEV (reference sequence). The V end lost 3 bases, the J end lost 4 bases, and 15 bases lay between the germline ends. CDR3: CASSFVGEGRETQYF. The DNA of the CDR3 is TGTGCCAGCAGTTTTGTAGGAGAAGGAAGAGAGACCCAGTACTTC.

This clonotype was seen a handful of times. V gene TRBV10-3 combines with J gene TRBJ2-2; 8 nucleotides match TRBD1. The CDR3 consists of 14 residues. Unmatched junction bases numbered 6, after V lost 6 bases and J lost 6 bases. In germline, CDR1 is ENHRY, CDR2 SYGVKD. The CDR3 reads CAIRPGTGSGELFF. The CDR3 DNA follows: TGTGCCATCAGGCCCGGGACAGGTTCCGGGGAGCTGTTTTTT.

The V call is TRBV27, the J call TRBJ2-1; the D gene is possibly TRBD2 (5 bases). Germline V gives CDR1 MNHEY, CDR2 SMNVEV (reference sequence). V gave up 4 bases and J gave up 1 base, with 8 bases separating them. The CDR3 contains 14 residues. CDR3 coding DNA: TGTGCCAGCAGTTACGGGGATTCCTACAATGAGCAGTTCTTC. This translates into CASSYGDSYNEQFF.

The chain is built from TRBV9 and TRBJ2-5; 9 bases agree with TRBD1. Trimming removed 0 bases from V and 0 bases from J; junction bases left unmatched: 3. This CDR3 is 16 amino acids long. Germline-derived CDR1 and CDR2 are SGDLS and YYNGEE. The CDR3 DNA sequence: TGTGCCAGCAGCGTAGATGGGACAGGGTACCAAGAGACCCAGTACTTC. This encodes CASSVDGTGYQETQYF.

This clonotype was counted only a few times. The chain links TRBV9 to TRBJ2-7; D call uncertain. Germline CDR1 reads SGDLS; CDR2 reads YYNGEE. V was shortened by 2 bases and J by 2 bases, with 8 bases between the two germline ends. There are 13 residues in the CDR3. Written as DNA, the CDR3 is TGTGCCAGCAGCGTGGGGATTCCCTACGAGCAGTACTTC. This codes for CASSVGIPYEQYF.

The chain combines TRBV6-5 with TRBJ2-5; weak D call: TRBD2 (5 bases). The CDR3 spans 15 residues. Per germline, CDR1 MNHEY and CDR2 SVGAGI. V shed 2 bases and J shed 7 bases, with 17 bases lying between them. This CDR3 reads CASSYPYTEGGTQYF. The CDR3, as DNA: TGTGCCAGCAGTTACCCGTACACGGAAGGAGGGACCCAGTACTTC.

This chain uses TRBV20-1 with TRBJ2-1, with D perhaps matching TRBD2 (6 bases). Trimming took off 3 bases at V and 8 bases at J, with 14 bases between the two ends. CDR3 size: 13 residues. Germline V lookup: CDR1 DFQATT, CDR2 SNEGSKA (reference sequence). The CDR3 nucleotides read TGCAGTGCTAGCGGGAGTTTGTATTATGAGCAGTTCTTC. Translation gives CSASGSLYYEQFF.

This clonotype was counted between two and nine times. CDR3: CASSSIGTGSSYGYTF. The CDR3 nucleotides read TGTGCCAGCAGTTCCATCGGGACAGGATCGAGCTATGGCTACACCTTC. This chain links TRBV6-2 or TRBV6-3 with TRBJ1-2; 8 positions agree with TRBD1. The CDR3 contains 16 residues. The V gene end was trimmed by 4 bases and the J gene end by 4 bases; junction bases not matched to a gene: 11. CDR1 MNHEY and CDR2 SVGEGT come from the germline V gene.

This clonotype was observed a few times. V gene TRBV6-5 combines with J gene TRBJ2-5; the D gene is possibly TRBD2 (6 bases). With 3 bases removed from V and 1 base from J, the gap between germline ends came to 9 bases. The CDR3 is made up of 14 amino acids. Germline assignment: CDR1 MNHEY and CDR2 SVGAGI. The CDR3 region has the DNA TGTGCCAGCAGTTATAGGAGGGGCCAAGAGACCCAGTACTTC. It translates to CASSYRRGQETQYF.

Worth noting for this clonotype: One junction end disagrees with the germline gene, perhaps due to a read error. The chain uses TRBV6-5 and TRBJ2-1, with 8 bases lining up with TRBD1. Germline V gives CDR1 MNHEY, CDR2 SVGAGI. This CDR3 is 14 amino acids long. CDR3 region: CASTDRGSSNEQFF. The DNA for the CDR3 is TGTGCCAGCACCGACAGGGGTTCCTCCAATGAGCAGTTCTTC.

In its sample, this clonotype was seen a few times. The chain has TRBV5-1 and TRBJ2-1; 13 bases are a match to TRBD2. The CDR3 has 17 residues. The germline CDR1 and CDR2 sequences are SGHRS and YFSETQ. Trimming removed 3 bases from V and 4 bases from J; junction bases left unmatched: 7. The CDR3 region has the DNA TGCGCCAGCAGCTCCGTACTAGCGGGAGGGAGTTACAATGAGCAGTTCTTC. The encoded protein is CASSSVLAGGSYNEQFF. Full variable domain (missing parts from reference TRBV5-1 and TRBJ2-1): KAGVTQTPRYLIKTRGQQVTLSCSPISGHRSVSWYQQTPGQGLQFLFEYFSETQRNKGNFPGRFSGRQFSNSRSEMNVSTLELGDSALYLCASSSVLAGGSYNEQFFGPGTRLTVL.

The V and J genes are TRBV28 and TRBJ2-5, with no clear D. The CDR3 length is 16 residues. Trimming took off 5 bases at V and 2 bases at J, with 18 bases between the two ends. The germline V gene has CDR1 MDHEN and CDR2 SYDVKM. CDR3 nucleotide sequence: TGTGCCAGCAGTCCCACCCCGGTGGGATTTCAAGAGACCCAGTACTTC. Its translation is CASSPTPVGFQETQYF.

This clonotype has a handful of counts. The V gene is TRBV5-1, the J gene TRBJ2-2, with 10 bases fitting TRBD2. The CDR3 is made up of 14 amino acids. The germline CDR1 and CDR2 sequences are SGHRS and YFSETQ. V lost 4 bases, J lost 5 bases, and 2 bases stayed unmatched. In DNA form, the CDR3 reads TGCGCCAGCAGCGGACTAGCGGTAACCGGGGAGCTGTTTTTT. This encodes CASSGLAVTGELFF.

This clonotype occurred a few times. The rearrangement joins TRBV4-1 to TRBJ2-5; D not resolved. CDR1 is MGHRA, CDR2 YSYEKL, per germline. Trimming cost V 3 bases and J 1 base, with 3 bases left between them. There are 12 residues in the CDR3. CDR3 amino acids: CASSQAQETQYF. The CDR3, as DNA: TGCGCCAGCAGCCAGGCCCAAGAGACCCAGTACTTC.